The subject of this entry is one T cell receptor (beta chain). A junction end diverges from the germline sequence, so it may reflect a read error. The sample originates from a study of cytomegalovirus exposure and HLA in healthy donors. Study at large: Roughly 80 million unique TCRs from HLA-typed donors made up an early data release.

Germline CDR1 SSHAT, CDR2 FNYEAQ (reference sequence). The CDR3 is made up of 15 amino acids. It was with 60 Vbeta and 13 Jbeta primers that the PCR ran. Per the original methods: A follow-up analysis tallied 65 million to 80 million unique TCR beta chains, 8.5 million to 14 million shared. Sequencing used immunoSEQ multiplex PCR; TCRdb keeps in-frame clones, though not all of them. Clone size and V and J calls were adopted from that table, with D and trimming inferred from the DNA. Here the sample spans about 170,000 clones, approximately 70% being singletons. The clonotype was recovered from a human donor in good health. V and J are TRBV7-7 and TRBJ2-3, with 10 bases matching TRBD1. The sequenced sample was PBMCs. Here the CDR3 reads CASSLRQGATYTQYF. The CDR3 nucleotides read TGTGCTAGCAGCCTCCGACAGGGGGCGACCTATACGCAGTATTTT. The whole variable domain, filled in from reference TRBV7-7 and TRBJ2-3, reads GAGVSQSPRYKVTKRGQDVTLRCDPISSHATLYWYQQALGQGPEFLTYFNYEAQPDKSGLPSDRFSAERPEGSISTLTIQRTEQRDSAMYRCASSLRQGATYTQYFGPGTRLTVL.